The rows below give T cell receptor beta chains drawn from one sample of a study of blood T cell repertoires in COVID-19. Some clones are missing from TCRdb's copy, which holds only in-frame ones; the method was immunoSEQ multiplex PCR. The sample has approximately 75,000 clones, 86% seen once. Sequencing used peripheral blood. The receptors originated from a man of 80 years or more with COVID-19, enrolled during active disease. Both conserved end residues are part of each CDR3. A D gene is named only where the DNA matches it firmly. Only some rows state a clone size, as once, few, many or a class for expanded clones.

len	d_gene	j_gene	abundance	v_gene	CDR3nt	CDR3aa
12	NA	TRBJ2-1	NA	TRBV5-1	TGCGCCAGCAGCCTGTCGGAGGTAGCGCACTTCTTC	CASSLSEVAHFF
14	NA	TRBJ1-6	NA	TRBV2	TGTGCCAGCAGGCCACTGTGGGAGGATTCACCCCTCCACTTT	CASRPLWEDSPLHF
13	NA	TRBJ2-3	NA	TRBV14	TGTGCCAGCAGCCCCCTGACAGCCTATACGCAGTATTTT	CASSPLTAYTQYF
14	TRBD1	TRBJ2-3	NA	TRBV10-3	TGTGCCATCAAGCCGGGACAGAGCACAGATACGCAGTATTTT	CAIKPGQSTDTQYF
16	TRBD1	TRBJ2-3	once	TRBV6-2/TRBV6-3	TGTGCCAGCAGTCAAATACAGGGGATATTCGCAGATACGCAGTATTTT	CASSQIQGIFADTQYF
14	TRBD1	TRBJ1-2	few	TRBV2	TGTGCCAGCAGTTTTCGGACAGGGAACTATGGCTACACCTTC	CASSFRTGNYGYTF
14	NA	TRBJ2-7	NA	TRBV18	TGTGCCAGCTCACCACCGGGACTCCTTTACGAGCAGTACTTC	CASSPPGLLYEQYF
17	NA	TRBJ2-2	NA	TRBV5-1	TGCGCCAGCAGCTTGGCCGGGAAGAGACTGAACACCGGGGAGCTGTTTTTT	CASSLAGKRLNTGELFF
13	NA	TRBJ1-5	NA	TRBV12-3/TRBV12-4	TGTGCCAGCAGTCCCGCGGGGCGCCAGCCCCAGCATTTT	CASSPAGRQPQHF
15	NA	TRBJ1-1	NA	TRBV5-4	TGTGCCAGCAGCTATACCCGGAAGGGGGACACTGAAGCTTTCTTT	CASSYTRKGDTEAFF
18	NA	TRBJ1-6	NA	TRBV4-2	TGTGCCAGCAGCCTGGCCTTGGGACTGCGATCGGGTGATTCACCCCTCCACTTT	CASSLALGLRSGDSPLHF
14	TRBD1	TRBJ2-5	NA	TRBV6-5	TGTGCCAGCAGCACACAGGGGTACCAAGAGACCCAGTACTTC	CASSTQGYQETQYF
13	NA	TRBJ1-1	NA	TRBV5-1	TGCGCCAGCAGCTTGGGGTTCAGGACTGAAGCTTTCTTT	CASSLGFRTEAFF